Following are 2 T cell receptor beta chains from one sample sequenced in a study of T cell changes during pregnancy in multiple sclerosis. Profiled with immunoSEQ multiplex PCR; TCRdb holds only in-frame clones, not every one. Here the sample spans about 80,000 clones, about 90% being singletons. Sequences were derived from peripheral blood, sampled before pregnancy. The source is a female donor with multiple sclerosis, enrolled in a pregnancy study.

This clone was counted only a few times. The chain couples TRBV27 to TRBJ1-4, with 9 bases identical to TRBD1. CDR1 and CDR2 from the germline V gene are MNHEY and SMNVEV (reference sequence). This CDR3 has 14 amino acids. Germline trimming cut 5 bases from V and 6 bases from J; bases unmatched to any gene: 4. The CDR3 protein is CASSPDRGDEKLFF. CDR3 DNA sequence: TGTGCCAGCAGTCCGGACAGGGGAGATGAAAAACTGTTTTTT.

The CDR3: CASSFDRDYGYTF. The CDR3 nucleotides read TGTGCCAGCAGTTTCGACAGGGACTATGGCTACACCTTC. The V gene is TRBV28, the J gene TRBJ1-2; 7 bases agree with TRBD1. CDR1 and CDR2 (germline): MDHEN, SYDVKM. CDR3 length equals 13 residues. The V segment lost 3 bases and the J segment 3 bases; nucleotides outside the gene matches: 1.